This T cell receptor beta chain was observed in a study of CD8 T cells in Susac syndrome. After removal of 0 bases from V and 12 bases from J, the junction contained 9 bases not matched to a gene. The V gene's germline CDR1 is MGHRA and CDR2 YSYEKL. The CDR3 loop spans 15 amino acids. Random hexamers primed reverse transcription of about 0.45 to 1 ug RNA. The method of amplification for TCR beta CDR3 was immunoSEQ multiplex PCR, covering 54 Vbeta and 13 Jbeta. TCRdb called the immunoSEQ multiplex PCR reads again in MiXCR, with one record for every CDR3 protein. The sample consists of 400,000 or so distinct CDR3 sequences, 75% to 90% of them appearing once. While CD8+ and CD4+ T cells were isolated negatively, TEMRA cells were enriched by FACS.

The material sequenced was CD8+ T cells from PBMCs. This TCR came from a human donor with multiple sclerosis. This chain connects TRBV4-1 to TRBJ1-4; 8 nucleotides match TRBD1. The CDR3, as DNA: TGCGCCAGCAGCCAAGATGCCGGACAGGGAGAGGAACTGTTTTTT. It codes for CASSQDAGQGEELFF.